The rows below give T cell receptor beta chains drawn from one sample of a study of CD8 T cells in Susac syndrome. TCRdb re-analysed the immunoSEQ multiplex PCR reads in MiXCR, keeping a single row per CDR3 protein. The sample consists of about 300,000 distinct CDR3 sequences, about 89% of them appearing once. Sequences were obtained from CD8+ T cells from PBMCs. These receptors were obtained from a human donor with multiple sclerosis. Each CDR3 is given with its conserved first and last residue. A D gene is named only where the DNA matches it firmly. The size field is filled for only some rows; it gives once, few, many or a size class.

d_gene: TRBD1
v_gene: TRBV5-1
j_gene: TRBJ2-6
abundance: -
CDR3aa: CASSLGGTGASGANVLTF
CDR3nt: TGCGCCAGCAGCTTGGGTGGGACAGGAGCTTCTGGGGCCAACGTCCTGACTTTC

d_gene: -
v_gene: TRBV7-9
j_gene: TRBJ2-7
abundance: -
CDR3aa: CASSTPGRPAGEQYF
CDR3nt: TGTGCCAGCAGCACCCCCGGGCGACCCGCGGGCGAGCAGTACTTC

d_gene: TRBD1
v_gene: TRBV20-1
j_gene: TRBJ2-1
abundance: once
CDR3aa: CSARDILGTDNEQFF
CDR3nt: TGCAGTGCTAGAGACATTCTTGGGACAGACAATGAGCAGTTCTTC

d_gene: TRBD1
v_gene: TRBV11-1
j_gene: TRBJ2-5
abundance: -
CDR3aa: CASSAWTGGVETQYF
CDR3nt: TGTGCCAGCAGCGCCTGGACAGGGGGCGTGGAGACCCAGTACTTC

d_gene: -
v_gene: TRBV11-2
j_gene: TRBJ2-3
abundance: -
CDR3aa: CASSLVTGNSADTQYF
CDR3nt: TGTGCCAGCAGCTTAGTTACGGGGAATTCGGCAGATACGCAGTATTTT

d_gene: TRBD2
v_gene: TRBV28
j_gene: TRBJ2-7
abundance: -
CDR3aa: CASSLFSSGLTYEQYF
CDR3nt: TGTGCCAGCAGTTTATTTTCTAGCGGTTTGACCTACGAGCAGTACTTC

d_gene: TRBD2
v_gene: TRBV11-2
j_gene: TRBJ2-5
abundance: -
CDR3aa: CASSVGTSEQETQYF
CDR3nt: TGTGCCAGCAGCGTAGGGACTAGCGAGCAAGAGACCCAGTACTTC

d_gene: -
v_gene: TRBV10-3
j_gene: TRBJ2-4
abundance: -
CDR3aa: CAISDGGKNIQYF
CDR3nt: TGTGCCATCAGTGATGGCGGGAAGAACATTCAGTACTTC

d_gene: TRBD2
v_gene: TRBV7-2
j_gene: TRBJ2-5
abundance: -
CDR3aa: CASSLRWTSGRALETQYF
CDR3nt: TGTGCCAGCAGCTTACGCTGGACTAGCGGGAGGGCCTTGGAGACCCAGTACTTC

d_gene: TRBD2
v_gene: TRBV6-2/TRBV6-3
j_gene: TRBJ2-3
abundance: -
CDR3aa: CASSYRGGLGSDTQYF
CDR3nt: TGTGCCAGCAGTTACCGCGGGGGGCTGGGGTCAGATACGCAGTATTTT

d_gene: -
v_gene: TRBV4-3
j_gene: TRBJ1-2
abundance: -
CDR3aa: CASSQDAGTGNYGYTF
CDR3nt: TGCGCCAGCAGCCAAGATGCCGGGACGGGTAACTATGGCTACACCTTC

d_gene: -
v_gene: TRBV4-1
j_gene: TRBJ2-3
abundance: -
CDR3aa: CASSQDVVPAGDSTDTQYF
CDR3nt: TGCGCCAGCAGCCAAGACGTCGTCCCAGCGGGCGATAGCACAGATACGCAGTATTTT

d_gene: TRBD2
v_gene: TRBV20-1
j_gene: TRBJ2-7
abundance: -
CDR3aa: CSARRGGSDYEQYF
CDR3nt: TGCAGTGCTAGACGGGGCGGGAGTGACTACGAGCAGTACTTC

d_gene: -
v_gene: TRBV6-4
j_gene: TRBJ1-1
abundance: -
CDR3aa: CASSDGLSGTEAFF
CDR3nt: TGTGCCAGCAGTGACGGCCTCTCTGGAACTGAAGCTTTCTTT

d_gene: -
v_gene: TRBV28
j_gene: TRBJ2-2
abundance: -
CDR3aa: CASSLILNTGELFF
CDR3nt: TGTGCCAGCAGTTTGATCCTAAACACCGGGGAGCTGTTTTTT

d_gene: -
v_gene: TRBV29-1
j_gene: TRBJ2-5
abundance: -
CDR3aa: CSPPPGQDLLAGQETQYF
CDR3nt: TGCAGCCCCCCCCCGGGACAGGACCTACTAGCGGGCCAAGAGACCCAGTACTTC

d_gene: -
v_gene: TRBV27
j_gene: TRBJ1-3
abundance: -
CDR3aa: CASGFTGTSGNTIYF
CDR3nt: TGTGCCAGCGGATTCACCGGGACATCCGGAAACACCATATATTTT

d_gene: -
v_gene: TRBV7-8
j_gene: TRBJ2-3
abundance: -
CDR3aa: CASLGTGSTDTQYF
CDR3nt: TGTGCCAGTTTAGGTACGGGTAGCACAGATACGCAGTATTTT

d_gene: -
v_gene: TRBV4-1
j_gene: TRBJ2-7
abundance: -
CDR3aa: CASSQAPGYSYEQYF
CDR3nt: TGCGCCAGCAGCCAAGCCCCGGGGTACTCCTACGAGCAGTACTTC

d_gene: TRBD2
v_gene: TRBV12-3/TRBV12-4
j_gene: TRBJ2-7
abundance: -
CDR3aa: CASSLGLAGMLTYEQYF
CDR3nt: TGTGCCAGCAGTTTAGGACTAGCGGGCATGCTTACCTACGAGCAGTACTTC

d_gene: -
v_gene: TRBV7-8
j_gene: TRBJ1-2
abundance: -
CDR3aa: CASSFLGGDYGYTF
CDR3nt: TGTGCCAGCAGCTTTTTGGGCGGTGACTATGGCTACACCTTC

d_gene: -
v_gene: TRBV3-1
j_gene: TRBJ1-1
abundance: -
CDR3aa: CASSSPTETNTEAFF
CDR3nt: TGTGCCAGCAGCTCTCCAACAGAGACGAACACTGAAGCTTTCTTT